Included here is one T cell receptor beta chain sequence, with context. The clone's antigen remains unknown. No base quality values were provided; no much bigger clone lies one nucleotide off. This specimen's time point label, interpreted: baseline before first vaccination. Vaccinee samples came from UK trials COV001 and COV002, including a single-blind randomized controlled phase 2/3 trial of AZD1222 (ChAdOx1 nCoV-19) in healthy adults. Trial participant PBMC samples were collected at day 0 and day 28 after the second dose for TCRbeta chain sequencing. The germline V gene gives CDR1 as MNHEY and CDR2 as SVGAGI. The junction shows trimming of 6 bases on V and 3 bases on J, and the gene matches do not reach 5 bases of it. Including cysteine and phenylalanine, the CDR3 has 13 amino acids. Only the CDR3 DNA is retained, 39 bases long and in frame from the first base. The CDR3 regions of human TCRbeta chains were analyzed by immunosequencing. For the original study's pipeline: TCRs in the repertoires were compared against a reference library of SARS-CoV-2-specific TCRs that had been generated with the MIRA antigen-specificity platform. Breadth was defined as the fraction of unique TCRs that were SARS-CoV-2-associated, and depth was defined as the fraction of total T cells that were SARS-CoV-2-associated. Using the MIRA data, every spike-specific TCR was mapped to the spike region that the TCR reacted to and assigned to either a CD4 or a CD8 class. Log10-transformed breadth and depth values were compared by one-way ANOVA with Sidak's multiple comparisons tests. In TCRdb, the immuneACCESS table is reduced to in-frame sequences with V and J assigned. These tables do not hold every clone; where another copy was compared, an unresolved V gene accounts for under half, and the others remain unexplained. That table gives V, J and clone size, and the DNA gave D and trimming. The sample includes over 110,000 clones, with about 92% observed a single time. 5.1% of the sample is in the top ten clones.

This sample is drawn from a study of T cell responses to AZD1222 COVID-19 vaccine (dated by TCRdb to the early 2020s). Concerning the study at large: AZD1222 recipients given second doses at about 4 weeks or at about 12 weeks were pooled, since spike-specific TCR depth and breadth were not found to differ between the two schedules. Trial participants were enrolled into age subgroups of 18-55, 56-69 and 70-plus years, which contained about 160, 30 and 59 TCR-sequenced participants, respectively. TCR sequencing covered 233 trial participants: 207 given two doses of AZD1222 and 26 given two doses of MenACWY control vaccine. Findings and caveats that apply to the study as a whole: Conclusions about previously exposed vaccinees are limited because only six or seven AZD1222 recipients were SARS-CoV-2 seropositive at baseline. Most participants were white British and females outnumbered males, and the authors suggested that clonal diversity may have been underestimated. A significant rise in spike-specific TCR breadth and depth was observed after two AZD1222 doses relative to day 0 and relative to MenACWY recipients. No day 14 peak-response samples were available, so repertoires were characterized only after the peak T cell response. Nearly half of unique spike-specific TCRs reportedly recognized epitopes outside regions mutated in the B.1.351 and B.1.1.7 variants. The 56-69-year group was small, and its depth increase did not reach significance, likely because of low power. Vaccine-associated CD4 TCRs spanned the whole spike protein, with dominant responses in regions 160-218 and 743-854.

Sequencing was performed on peripheral blood, taken on day 0 of AZD1222 vaccination. This receptor was taken from an adult in good health. The sequence is built from TRBV6-5 and TRBJ2-7; 7 junctional bases match TRBD1. This receptor has the CDR3 CASRGTEDYEQYF. The DNA is as follows: TGTGCCAGCAGGGGGACAGAGGACTACGAGCAGTACTTC.